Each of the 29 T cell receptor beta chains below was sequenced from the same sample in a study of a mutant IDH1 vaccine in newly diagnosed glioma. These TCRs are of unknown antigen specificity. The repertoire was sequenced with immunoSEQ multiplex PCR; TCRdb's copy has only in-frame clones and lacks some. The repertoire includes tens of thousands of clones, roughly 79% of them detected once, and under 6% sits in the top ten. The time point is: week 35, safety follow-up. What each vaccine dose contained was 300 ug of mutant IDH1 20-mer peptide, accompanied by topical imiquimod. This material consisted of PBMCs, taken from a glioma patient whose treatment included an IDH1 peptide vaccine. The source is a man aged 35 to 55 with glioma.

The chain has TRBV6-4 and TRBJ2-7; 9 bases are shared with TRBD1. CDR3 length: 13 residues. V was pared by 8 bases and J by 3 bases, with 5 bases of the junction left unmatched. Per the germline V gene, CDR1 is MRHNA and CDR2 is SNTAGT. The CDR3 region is CASGQGSSYEQYF. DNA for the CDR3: TGTGCCAGCGGACAGGGGTCGAGCTACGAGCAGTACTTC.

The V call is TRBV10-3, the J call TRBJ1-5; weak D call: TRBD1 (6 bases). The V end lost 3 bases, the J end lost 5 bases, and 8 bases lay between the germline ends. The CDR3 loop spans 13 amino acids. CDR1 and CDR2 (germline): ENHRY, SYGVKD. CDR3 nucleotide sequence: TGTGCCATCAGTGAACAGGGAGATCAGCCCCAGCATTTT. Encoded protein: CAISEQGDQPQHF.

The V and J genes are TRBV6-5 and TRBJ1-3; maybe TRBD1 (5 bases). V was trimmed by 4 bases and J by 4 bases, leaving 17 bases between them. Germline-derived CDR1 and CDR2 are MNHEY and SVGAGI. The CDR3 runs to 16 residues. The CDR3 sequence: CASSSGTVSEGNTIYF. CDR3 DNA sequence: TGTGCCAGCAGTTCCGGGACTGTCTCAGAAGGAAACACCATATATTTT.

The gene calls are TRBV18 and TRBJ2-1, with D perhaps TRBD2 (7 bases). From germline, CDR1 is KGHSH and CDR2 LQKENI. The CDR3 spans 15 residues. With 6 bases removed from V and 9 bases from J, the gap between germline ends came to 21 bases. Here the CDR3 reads CASSLRGLPQGEQFF. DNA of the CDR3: TGTGCCAGCTCTTTAAGGGGACTACCACAGGGTGAGCAGTTCTTC.

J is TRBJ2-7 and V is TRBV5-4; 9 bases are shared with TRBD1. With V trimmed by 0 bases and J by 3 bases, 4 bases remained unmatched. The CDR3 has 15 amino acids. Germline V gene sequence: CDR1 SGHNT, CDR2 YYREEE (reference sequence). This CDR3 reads CASSLGQGVIYEQYF. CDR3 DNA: TGTGCCAGCAGCTTGGGACAGGGGGTTATCTACGAGCAGTACTTC.

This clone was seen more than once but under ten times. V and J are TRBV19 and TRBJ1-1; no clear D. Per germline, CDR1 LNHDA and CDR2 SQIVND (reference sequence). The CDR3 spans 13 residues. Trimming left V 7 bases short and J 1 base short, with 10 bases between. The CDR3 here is CASKGDGNTEAFF. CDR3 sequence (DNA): TGTGCCAGTAAAGGAGACGGGAACACTGAAGCTTTCTTT.

The CDR3 sequence is CASSSGGTSYEQYF. CDR3 bases: TGTGCCAGCTCGTCAGGGGGGACCTCCTACGAGCAGTACTTC. The V gene is TRBV18, the J gene TRBJ2-7, with D possibly being TRBD1 (7 bases). V lost 6 bases and J lost 0, with 12 bases in between. Germline CDR1 KGHSH, CDR2 LQKENI. The CDR3 has 14 amino acids.

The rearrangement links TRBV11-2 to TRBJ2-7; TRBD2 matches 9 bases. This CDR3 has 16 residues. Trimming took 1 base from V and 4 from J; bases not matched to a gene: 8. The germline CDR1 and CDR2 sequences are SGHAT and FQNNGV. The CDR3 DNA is TGTGCCAGCAGCTTAGTTGGTAGCGGGGGCGGATACGAGCAGTACTTC. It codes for CASSLVGSGGGYEQYF.

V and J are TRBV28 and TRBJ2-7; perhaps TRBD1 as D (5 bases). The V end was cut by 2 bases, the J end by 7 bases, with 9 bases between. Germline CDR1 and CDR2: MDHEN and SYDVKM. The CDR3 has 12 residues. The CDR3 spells CASSLQGREQYF. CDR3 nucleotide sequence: TGTGCCAGCAGTTTACAGGGAAGGGAGCAGTACTTC. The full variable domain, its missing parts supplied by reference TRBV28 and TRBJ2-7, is DVKVTQSSRYLVKRTGEKVFLECVQDMDHENMFWYRQDPGLGLRLIYFSYDVKMKEKGDIPEGYSVSREKKERFSLILESASTNQTSMYLCASSLQGREQYFGPGTRLTVT.

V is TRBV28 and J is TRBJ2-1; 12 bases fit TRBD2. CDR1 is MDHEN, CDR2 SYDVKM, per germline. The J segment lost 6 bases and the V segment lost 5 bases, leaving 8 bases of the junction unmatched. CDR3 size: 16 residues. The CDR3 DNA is TGTGCCAGCAGTGGTCCTCGGACTAGCGGGACCAATGAGCAGTTCTTC. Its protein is CASSGPRTSGTNEQFF. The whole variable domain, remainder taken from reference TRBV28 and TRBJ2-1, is DVKVTQSSRYLVKRTGEKVFLECVQDMDHENMFWYRQDPGLGLRLIYFSYDVKMKEKGDIPEGYSVSREKKERFSLILESASTNQTSMYLCASSGPRTSGTNEQFFGPGTRLTVL.

CDR3 region: CSANRENEQFF. Here the CDR3 DNA reads TGCAGTGCCAACAGGGAAAATGAGCAGTTCTTC. This sequence joins TRBV20-1 and TRBJ2-1; D may be TRBD1 (6 bases). There are 11 residues in the CDR3. V was trimmed by 6 bases and J by 7 bases, leaving 10 bases between them. Germline values: CDR1 DFQATT, CDR2 SNEGSKA (reference sequence).

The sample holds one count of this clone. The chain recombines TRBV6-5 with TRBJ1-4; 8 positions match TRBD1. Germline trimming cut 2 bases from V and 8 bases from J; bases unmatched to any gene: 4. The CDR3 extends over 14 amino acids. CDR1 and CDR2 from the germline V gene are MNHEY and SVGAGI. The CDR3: CASSYRTGTEKLFF. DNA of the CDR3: TGTGCCAGCAGTTACAGGACAGGGACCGAAAAACTGTTTTTT.

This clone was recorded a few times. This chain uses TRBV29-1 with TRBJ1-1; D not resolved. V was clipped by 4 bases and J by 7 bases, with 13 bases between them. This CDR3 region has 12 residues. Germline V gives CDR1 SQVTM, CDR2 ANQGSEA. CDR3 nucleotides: TGCAGCGTTGGAGCTGGGAGGTTTGAAGCTTTCTTT. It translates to CSVGAGRFEAFF.

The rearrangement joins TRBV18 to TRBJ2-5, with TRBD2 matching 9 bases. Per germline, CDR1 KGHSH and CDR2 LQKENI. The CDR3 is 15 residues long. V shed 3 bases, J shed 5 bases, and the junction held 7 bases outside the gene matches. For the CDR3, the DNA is TGTGCCAGCTCACCCGTGAGACTAGCGGTCGAGACCCAGTACTTC. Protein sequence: CASSPVRLAVETQYF.

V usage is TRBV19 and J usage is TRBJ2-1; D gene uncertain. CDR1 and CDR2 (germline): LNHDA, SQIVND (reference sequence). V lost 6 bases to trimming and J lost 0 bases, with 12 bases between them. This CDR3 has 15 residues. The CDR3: CASSSDWSSYNEQFF. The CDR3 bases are TGTGCCAGTAGCTCTGACTGGAGCTCCTACAATGAGCAGTTCTTC.

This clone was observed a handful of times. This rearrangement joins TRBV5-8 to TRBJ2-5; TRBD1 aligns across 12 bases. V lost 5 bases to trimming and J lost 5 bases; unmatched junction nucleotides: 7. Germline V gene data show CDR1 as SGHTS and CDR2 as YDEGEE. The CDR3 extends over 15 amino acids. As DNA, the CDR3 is TGTGCCAGCAGTTGGGGGACAGGGGGCAAGGAGACCCAGTACTTC. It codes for CASSWGTGGKETQYF.

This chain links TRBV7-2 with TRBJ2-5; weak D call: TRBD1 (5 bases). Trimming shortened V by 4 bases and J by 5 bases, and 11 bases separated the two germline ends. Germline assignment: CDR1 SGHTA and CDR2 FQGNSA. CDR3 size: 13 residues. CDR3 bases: TGTGCCAGCAGCTCGGGCCCAGGGGAGACCCAGTACTTC. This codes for CASSSGPGETQYF.

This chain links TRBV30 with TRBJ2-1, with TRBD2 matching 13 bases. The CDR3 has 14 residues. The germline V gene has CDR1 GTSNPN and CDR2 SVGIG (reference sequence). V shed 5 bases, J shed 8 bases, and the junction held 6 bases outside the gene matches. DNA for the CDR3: TGTGCCTGGGGACTAGCGGGAGCGCGCGATGAGCAGTTCTTC. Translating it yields CAWGLAGARDEQFF.

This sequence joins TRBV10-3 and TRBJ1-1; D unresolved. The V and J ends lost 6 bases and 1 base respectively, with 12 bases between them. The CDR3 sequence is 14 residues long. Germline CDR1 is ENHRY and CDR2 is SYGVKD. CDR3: CAIRADGPNTEAFF. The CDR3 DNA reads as TGTGCCATCAGGGCGGACGGACCGAACACTGAAGCTTTCTTT.

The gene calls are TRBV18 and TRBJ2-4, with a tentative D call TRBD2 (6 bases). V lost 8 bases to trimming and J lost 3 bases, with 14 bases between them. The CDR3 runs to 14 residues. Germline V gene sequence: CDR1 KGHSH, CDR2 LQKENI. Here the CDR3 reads CASTDGGGKNIQYF. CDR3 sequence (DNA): TGTGCCAGCACGGACGGGGGAGGCAAAAACATTCAGTACTTC.

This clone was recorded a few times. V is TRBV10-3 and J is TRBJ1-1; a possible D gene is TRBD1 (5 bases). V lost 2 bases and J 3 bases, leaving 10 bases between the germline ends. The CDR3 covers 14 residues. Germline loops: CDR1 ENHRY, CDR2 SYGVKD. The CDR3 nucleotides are TGTGCCATCAGTGAGGCAGGGTTGGACACTGAAGCTTTCTTT. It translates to CAISEAGLDTEAFF.

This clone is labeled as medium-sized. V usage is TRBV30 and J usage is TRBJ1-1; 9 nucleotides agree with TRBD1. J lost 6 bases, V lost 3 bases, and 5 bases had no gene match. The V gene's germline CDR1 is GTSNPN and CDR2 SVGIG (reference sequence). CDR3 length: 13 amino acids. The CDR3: CAWRTGGGAEAFF. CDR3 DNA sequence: TGTGCCTGGAGGACAGGGGGTGGTGCTGAAGCTTTCTTT.

The CDR3 spells CAWSVLEGRGHGNEQFF. CDR3 bases: TGTGCCTGGAGTGTACTGGAGGGCAGGGGGCATGGGAATGAGCAGTTCTTC. V gene TRBV30 combines with J gene TRBJ2-1, with TRBD1 identical over 8 bases. J gave up 7 bases and V 0 bases, and 14 bases lay outside the gene matches. Germline-derived CDR1 and CDR2 are GTSNPN and SVGIG (reference sequence). The CDR3 is 17 residues long.

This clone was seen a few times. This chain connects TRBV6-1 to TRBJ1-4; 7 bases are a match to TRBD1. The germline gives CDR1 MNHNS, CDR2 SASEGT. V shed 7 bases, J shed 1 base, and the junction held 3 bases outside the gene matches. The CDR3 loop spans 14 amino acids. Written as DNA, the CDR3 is TGTGCCAGCAAAGACAGGGTAACTAATGAAAAACTGTTTTTT. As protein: CASKDRVTNEKLFF.

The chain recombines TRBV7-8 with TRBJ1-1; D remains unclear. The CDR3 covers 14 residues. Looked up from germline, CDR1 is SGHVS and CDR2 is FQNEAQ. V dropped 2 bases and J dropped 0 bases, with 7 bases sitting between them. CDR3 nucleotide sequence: TGTGCCAGCAGCTTACGGATCATGAACACTGAAGCTTTCTTT. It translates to CASSLRIMNTEAFF.

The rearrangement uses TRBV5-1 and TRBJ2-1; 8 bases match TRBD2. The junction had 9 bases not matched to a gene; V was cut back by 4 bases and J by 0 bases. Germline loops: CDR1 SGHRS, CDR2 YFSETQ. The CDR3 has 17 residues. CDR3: CASSTGLAGISYNEQFF. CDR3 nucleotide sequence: TGCGCCAGCAGCACCGGACTAGCTGGGATCTCCTACAATGAGCAGTTCTTC. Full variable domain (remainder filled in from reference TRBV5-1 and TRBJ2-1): KAGVTQTPRYLIKTRGQQVTLSCSPISGHRSVSWYQQTPGQGLQFLFEYFSETQRNKGNFPGRFSGRQFSNSRSEMNVSTLELGDSALYLCASSTGLAGISYNEQFFGPGTRLTVL.

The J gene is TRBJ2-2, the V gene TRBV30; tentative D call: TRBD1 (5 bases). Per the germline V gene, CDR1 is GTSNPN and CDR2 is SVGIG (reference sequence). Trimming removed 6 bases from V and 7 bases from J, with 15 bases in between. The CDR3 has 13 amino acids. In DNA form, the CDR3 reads TGTGCCTGTTTCAGGGATAATGGCGGGGAGCTGTTTTTT. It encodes CACFRDNGGELFF.

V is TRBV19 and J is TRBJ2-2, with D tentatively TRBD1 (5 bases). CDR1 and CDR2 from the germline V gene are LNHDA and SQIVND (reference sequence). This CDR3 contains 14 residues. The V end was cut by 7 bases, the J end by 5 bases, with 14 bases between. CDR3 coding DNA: TGTGCCAGTACCATAGGGTGGACAACCGGGGAGCTGTTTTTT. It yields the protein CASTIGWTTGELFF.

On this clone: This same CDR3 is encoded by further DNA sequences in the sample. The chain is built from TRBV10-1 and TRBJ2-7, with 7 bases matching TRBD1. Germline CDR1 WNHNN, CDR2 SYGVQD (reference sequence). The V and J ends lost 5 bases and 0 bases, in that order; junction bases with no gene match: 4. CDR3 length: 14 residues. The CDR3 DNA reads TGCGCCAGCAGTTCCACAGGGGACTCCTACGAGCAGTACTTC. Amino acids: CASSSTGDSYEQYF.